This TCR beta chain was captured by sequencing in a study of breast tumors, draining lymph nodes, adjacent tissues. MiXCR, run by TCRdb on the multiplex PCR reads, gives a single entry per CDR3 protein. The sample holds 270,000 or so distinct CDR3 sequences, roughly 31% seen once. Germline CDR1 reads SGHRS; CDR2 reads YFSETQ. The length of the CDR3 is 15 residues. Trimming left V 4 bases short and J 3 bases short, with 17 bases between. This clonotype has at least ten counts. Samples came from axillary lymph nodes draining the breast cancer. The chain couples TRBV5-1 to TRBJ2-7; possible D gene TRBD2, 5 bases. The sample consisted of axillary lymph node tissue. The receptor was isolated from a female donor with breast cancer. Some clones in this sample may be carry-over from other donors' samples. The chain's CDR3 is CASSTGLSSNYEQYF. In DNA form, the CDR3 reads TGCGCCAGCAGCACCGGACTGTCCTCCAACTACGAGCAGTACTTC.